The source of this T cell receptor (beta chain) is a study of blood T cell repertoires in COVID-19. Study-wide context: Sample material is recorded as cDNA or gDNA derived from T cells, B-cell-depleted T cells, or PBMCs.

Trimming stripped 3 bases from V and 1 base from J, with 6 bases between. This CDR3 is 13 amino acids long. Germline V gene sequence: CDR1 SNHLY, CDR2 FYNNEI. Recruited during active infection, patients (from Seattle) were subsequently followed longitudinally. Using immunoSEQ multiplex PCR, the repertoire was profiled, and TCRdb retains in-frame clones only, with some absent. The sample lists fewer than 250,000 clones; approximately 80% were seen once. V usage is TRBV2 and J usage is TRBJ2-5; unclear D gene. This clonotype originated in an elderly woman with COVID-19, enrolled during active disease. The specimen sequenced was peripheral blood. The CDR3 is CASSEGTQETQYF. The DNA for the CDR3 is TGTGCCAGCAGTGAGGGCACCCAAGAGACCCAGTACTTC.